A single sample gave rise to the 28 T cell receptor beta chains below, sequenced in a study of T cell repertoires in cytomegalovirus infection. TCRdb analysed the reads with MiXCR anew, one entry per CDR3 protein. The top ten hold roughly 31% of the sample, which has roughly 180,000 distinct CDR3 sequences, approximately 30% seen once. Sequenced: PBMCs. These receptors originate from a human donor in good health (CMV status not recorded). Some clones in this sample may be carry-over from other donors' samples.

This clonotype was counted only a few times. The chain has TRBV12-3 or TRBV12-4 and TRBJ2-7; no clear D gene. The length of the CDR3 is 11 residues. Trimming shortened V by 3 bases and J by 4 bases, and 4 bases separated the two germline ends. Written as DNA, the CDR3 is TGTGCCAGCAGTTTTAGGTACGAGCAGTACTTC. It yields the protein CASSFRYEQYF.

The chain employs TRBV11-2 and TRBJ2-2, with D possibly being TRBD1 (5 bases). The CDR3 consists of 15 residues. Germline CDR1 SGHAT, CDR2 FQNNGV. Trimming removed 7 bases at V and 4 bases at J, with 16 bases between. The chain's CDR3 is CASTPGTRATGELFF. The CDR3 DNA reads TGTGCCAGCACCCCAGGAACCAGGGCCACCGGGGAGCTGTTTTTT. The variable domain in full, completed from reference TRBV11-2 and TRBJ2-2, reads EAGVAQSPRYKIIEKRQSVAFWCNPISGHATLYWYQQILGQGPKLLIQFQNNGVVDDSQLPKDRFSAERLKGVDSTLKIQPAKLEDSAVYLCASTPGTRATGELFFGEGSRLTVL.

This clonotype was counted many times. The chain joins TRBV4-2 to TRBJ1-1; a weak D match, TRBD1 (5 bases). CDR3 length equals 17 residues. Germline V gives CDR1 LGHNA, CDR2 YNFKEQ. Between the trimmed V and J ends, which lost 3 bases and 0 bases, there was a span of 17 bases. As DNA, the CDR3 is TGTGCCAGCAGCCAGGAGACAGATGTCTTTATGAACACTGAAGCTTTCTTT. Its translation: CASSQETDVFMNTEAFF.

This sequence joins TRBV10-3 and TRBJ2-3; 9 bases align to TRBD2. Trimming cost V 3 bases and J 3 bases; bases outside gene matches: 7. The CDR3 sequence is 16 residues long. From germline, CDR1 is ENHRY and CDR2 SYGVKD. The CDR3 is CAISEGSGGRTDTQYF. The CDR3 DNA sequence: TGTGCCATCAGTGAAGGCAGCGGGGGGAGGACAGATACGCAGTATTTT.

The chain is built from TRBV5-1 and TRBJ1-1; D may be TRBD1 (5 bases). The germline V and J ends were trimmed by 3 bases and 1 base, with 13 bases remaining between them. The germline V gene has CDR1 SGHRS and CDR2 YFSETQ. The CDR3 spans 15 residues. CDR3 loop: CASSSQGAGNTEAFF. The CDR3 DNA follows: TGCGCCAGCAGCTCCCAAGGGGCAGGGAACACTGAAGCTTTCTTT.

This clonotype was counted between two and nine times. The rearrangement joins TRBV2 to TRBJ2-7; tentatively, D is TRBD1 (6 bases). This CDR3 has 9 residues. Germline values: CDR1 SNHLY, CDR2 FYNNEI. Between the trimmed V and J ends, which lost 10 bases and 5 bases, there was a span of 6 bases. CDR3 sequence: CATGDEQYF. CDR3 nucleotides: TGTGCCACAGGGGACGAGCAGTACTTC.

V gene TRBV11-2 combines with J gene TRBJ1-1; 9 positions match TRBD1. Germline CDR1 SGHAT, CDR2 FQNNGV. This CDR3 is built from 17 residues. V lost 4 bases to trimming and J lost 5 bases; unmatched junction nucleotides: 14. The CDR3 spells CASSSPGQGIRKTEAFF. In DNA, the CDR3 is TGTGCCAGCAGCTCCCCGGGACAGGGAATCCGAAAGACTGAAGCTTTCTTT. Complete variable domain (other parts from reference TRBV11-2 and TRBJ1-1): EAGVAQSPRYKIIEKRQSVAFWCNPISGHATLYWYQQILGQGPKLLIQFQNNGVVDDSQLPKDRFSAERLKGVDSTLKIQPAKLEDSAVYLCASSSPGQGIRKTEAFFGQGTRLTVV.

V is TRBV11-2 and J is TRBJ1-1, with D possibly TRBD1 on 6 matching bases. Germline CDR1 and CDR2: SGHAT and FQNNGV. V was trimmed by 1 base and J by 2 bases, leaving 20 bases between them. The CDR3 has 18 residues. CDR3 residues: CASSLGQASRGINTEAFF. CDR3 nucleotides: TGTGCCAGCAGCTTAGGACAGGCCAGTAGAGGGATAAACACTGAAGCTTTCTTT.

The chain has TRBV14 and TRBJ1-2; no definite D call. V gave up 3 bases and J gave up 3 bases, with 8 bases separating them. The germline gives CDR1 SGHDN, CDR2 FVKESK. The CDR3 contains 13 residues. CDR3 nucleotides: TGTGCCAGCAGCCAGGGATCCGACTATGGCTACACCTTC. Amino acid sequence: CASSQGSDYGYTF.

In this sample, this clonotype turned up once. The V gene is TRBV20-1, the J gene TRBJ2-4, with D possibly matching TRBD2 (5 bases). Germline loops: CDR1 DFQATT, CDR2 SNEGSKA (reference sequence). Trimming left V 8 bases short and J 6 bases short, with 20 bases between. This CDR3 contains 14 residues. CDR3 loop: CSTTLGPAGNIQYF. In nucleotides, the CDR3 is TGCAGTACCACCCTCGGCCCTGCGGGAAACATTCAGTACTTC.

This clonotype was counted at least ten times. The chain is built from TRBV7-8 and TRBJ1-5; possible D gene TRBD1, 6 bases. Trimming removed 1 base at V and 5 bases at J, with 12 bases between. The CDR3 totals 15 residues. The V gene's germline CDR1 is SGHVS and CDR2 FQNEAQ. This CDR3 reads CASSLEAGVYQPQHF. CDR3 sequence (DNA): TGTGCCAGCAGCTTAGAAGCAGGGGTCTATCAGCCCCAGCATTTT.

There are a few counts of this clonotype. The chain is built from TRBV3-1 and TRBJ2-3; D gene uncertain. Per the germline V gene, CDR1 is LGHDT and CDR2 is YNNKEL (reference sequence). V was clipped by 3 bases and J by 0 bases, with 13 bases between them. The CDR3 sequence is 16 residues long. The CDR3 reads CASSQTLRRSTDTQYF. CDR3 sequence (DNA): TGTGCCAGCAGCCAGACCTTACGGCGGAGCACAGATACGCAGTATTTT.

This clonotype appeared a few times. Written as DNA, the CDR3 is TGTGCCAGCAGTTTAGCAGGGGCTAACTATGGCTACACCTTC. It encodes CASSLAGANYGYTF. The V and J genes are TRBV12-3 or TRBV12-4 and TRBJ1-2; tentative D call: TRBD1 (5 bases). The germline V and J ends were trimmed by 0 bases and 0 bases, with 5 bases remaining between them. The CDR3 contains 14 residues.

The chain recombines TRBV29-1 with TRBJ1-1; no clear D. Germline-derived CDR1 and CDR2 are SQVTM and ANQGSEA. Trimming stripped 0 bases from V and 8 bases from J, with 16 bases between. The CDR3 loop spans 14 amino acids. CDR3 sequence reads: CSVEDQGPPPEAFF. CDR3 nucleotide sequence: TGCAGCGTTGAAGATCAAGGGCCTCCCCCAGAAGCTTTCTTT.

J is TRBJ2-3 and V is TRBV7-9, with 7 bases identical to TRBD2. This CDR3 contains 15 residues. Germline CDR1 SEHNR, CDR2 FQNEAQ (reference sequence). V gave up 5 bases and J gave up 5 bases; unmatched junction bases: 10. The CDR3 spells CASSAPAGTLDTQYF. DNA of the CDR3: TGTGCCAGCAGCGCCCCAGCGGGGACCTTAGATACGCAGTATTTT.

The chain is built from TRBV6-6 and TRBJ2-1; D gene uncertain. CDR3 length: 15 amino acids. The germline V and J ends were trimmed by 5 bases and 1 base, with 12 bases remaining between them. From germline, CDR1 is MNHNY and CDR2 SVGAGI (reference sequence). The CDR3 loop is CASSPPGQSYNEQFF. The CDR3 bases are TGTGCCAGCAGTCCTCCTGGGCAGTCCTACAATGAGCAGTTCTTC.

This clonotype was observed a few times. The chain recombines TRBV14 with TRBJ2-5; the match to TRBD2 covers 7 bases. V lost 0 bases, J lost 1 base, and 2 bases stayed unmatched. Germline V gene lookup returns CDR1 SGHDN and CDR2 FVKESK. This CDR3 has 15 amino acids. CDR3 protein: CASSQDGGVQETQYF. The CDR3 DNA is TGTGCCAGCAGCCAAGATGGGGGGGTCCAAGAGACCCAGTACTTC.

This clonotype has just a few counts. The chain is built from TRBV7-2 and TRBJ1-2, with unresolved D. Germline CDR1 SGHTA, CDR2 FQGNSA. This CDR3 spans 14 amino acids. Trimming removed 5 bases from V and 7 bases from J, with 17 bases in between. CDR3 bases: TGTGCCAGCAGCCTAGGGCGGTTGGGCGGTGGCTACACCTTC. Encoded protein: CASSLGRLGGGYTF.

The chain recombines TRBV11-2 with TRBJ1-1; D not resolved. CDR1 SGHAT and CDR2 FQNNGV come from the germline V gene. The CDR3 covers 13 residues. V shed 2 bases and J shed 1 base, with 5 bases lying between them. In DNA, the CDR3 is TGTGCCAGCAGCTTAAAAGCGAACACTGAAGCTTTCTTT. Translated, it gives CASSLKANTEAFF.

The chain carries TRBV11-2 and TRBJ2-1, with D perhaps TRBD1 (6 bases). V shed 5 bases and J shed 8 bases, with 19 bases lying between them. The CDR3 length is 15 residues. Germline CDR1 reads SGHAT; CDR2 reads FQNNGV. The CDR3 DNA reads TGTGCCAGCAGCCGGCAAGGGGGAGTGCTTGATGAGCAGTTCTTC. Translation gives CASSRQGGVLDEQFF.

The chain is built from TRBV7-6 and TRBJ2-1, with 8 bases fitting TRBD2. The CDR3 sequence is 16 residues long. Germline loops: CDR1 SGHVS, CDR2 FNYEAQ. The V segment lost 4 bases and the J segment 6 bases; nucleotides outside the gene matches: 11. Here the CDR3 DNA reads TGTGCCAGCAGCTGGGGTGGGCGGGGGGCCTTCAATGAGCAGTTCTTC. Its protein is CASSWGGRGAFNEQFF.

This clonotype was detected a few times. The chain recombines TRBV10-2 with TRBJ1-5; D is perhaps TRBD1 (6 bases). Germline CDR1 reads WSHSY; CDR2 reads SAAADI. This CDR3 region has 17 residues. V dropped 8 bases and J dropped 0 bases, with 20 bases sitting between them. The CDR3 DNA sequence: TGCGCCAGCGCCGAGGGGGGATGGGCGTATAGCAATCAGCCCCAGCATTTT. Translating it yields CASAEGGWAYSNQPQHF.

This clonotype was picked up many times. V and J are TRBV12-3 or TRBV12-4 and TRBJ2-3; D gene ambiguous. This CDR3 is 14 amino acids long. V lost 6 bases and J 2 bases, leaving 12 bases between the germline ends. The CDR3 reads CASSLPHHTDTQYF. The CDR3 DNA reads TGTGCCAGCAGCCTCCCCCATCACACAGATACGCAGTATTTT.

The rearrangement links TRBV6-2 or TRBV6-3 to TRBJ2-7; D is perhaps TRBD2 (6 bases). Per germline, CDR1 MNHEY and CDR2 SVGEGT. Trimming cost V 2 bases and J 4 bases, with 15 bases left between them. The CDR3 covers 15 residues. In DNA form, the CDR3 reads TGTGCCAGCAGTTACGAAGGAGGGAGACTTTACGAGCAGTACTTC. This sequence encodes CASSYEGGRLYEQYF.

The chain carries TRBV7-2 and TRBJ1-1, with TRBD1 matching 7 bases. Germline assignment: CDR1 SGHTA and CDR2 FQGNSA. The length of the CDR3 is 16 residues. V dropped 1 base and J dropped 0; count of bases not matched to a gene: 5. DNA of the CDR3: TGTGCCAGCAGCTTAGTAGGGGGCGGCGTGAACACTGAAGCTTTCTTT. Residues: CASSLVGGGVNTEAFF.

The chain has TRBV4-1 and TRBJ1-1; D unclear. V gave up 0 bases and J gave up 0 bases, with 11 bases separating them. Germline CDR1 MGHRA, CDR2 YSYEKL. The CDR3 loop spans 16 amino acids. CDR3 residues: CASSQDNTPMNTEAFF. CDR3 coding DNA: TGCGCCAGCAGCCAAGATAATACACCGATGAACACTGAAGCTTTCTTT.

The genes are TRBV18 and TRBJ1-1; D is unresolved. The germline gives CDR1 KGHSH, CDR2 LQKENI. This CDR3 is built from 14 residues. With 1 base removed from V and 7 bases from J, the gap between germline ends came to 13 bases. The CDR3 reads CASSPQMGRNEAFF. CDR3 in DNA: TGTGCCAGCTCACCACAGATGGGGAGGAATGAAGCTTTCTTT.

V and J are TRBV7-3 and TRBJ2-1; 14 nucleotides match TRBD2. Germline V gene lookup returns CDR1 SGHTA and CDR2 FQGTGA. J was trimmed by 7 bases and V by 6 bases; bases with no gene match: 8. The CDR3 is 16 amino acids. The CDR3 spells CASRLRLAGGGNEQFF. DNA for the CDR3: TGTGCCAGCAGACTCAGACTAGCGGGGGGGGGTAATGAGCAGTTCTTC.